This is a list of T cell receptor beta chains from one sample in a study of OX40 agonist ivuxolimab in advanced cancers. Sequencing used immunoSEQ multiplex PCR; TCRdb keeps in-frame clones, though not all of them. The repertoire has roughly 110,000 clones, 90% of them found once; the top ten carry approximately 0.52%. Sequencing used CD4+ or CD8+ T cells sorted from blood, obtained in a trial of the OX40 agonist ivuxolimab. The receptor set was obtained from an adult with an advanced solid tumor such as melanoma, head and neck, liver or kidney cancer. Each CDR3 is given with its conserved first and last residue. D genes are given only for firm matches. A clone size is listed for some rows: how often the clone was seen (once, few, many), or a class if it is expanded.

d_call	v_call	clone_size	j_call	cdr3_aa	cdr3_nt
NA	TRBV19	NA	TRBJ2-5	CASSIGGRYQETQYF	TGTGCCAGTAGTATAGGTGGGCGGTACCAAGAGACCCAGTACTTC
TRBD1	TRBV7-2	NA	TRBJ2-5	CASSFATGLETQYF	TGTGCCAGCAGCTTCGCGACAGGGTTGGAGACCCAGTACTTC
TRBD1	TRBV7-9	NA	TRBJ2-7	CASSTGTGRYEQYF	TGTGCCAGCAGCACCGGGACAGGGAGATATGAGCAGTACTTC
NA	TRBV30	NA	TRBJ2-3	CAWSVVGGARKTSTDTQYF	TGTGCCTGGAGTGTGGTGGGGGGGGCGCGAAAAACTAGCACAGATACGCAGTATTTT
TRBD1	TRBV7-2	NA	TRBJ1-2	CASSLAQGYRGSGYTF	TGTGCCAGCAGCTTAGCACAGGGGTACCGCGGTAGTGGCTACACCTTC
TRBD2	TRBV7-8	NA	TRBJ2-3	CASSPVAGGFTDTQYF	TGTGCCAGCAGCCCCGTAGCGGGGGGGTTCACAGATACGCAGTATTTT
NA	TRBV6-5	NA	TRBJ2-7	CASTPGGGADYEQYF	TGTGCCAGCACCCCTGGAGGGGGGGCCGACTACGAGCAGTACTTC
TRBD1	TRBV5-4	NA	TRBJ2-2	CASSRQGTGELFF	TGTGCCAGCAGCCGACAGGGCACCGGGGAGCTGTTTTTT
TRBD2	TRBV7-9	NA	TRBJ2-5	CASSFSGEETQYF	TGTGCCAGCAGCTTTAGCGGGGAAGAGACCCAGTACTTC
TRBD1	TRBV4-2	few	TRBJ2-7	CASSPTDRGFYEQYF	TGTGCCAGCAGCCCCACGGACAGGGGTTTCTACGAGCAGTACTTC
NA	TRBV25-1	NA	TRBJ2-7	CASSGQKYEQYF	TGTGCCAGCAGTGGACAGAAGTACGAGCAGTACTTC
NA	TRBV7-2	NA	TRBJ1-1	CASSSSRGPTEAFF	TGTGCCAGCAGCTCCTCGCGGGGCCCCACTGAAGCTTTCTTT
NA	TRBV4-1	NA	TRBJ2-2	CASSQDVGPNTGELFF	TGCGCCAGCAGCCAAGACGTGGGACCCAACACCGGGGAGCTGTTTTTT
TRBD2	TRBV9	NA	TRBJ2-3	CASSRGTREDTQYF	TGTGCCAGCAGCCGGGGGACTAGGGAGGATACGCAGTATTTT
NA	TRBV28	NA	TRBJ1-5	CASSFAWGNQPQHF	TGTGCCAGCAGTTTTGCATGGGGCAATCAGCCCCAGCATTTT
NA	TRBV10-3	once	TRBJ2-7	CASSPREWVVHEQYF	TGTGCCAGCAGTCCCCGTGAGTGGGTAGTCCACGAGCAGTACTTC
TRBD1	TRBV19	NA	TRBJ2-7	CASSIRHRGGSSYEQYF	TGTGCCAGTAGTATCCGCCACAGGGGCGGTAGCTCCTACGAGCAGTACTTC
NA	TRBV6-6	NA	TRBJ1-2	CASSRPPLGAGYGYTF	TGTGCCAGCAGTCGACCCCCTTTAGGCGCGGGTTATGGCTACACCTTC
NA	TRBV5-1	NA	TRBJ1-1	CASSGKQGGGTEAFF	TGCGCCAGCAGCGGGAAACAGGGAGGGGGCACTGAAGCTTTCTTT
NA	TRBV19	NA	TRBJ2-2	CASSPTLGAGTGELFF	TGTGCCAGTAGCCCCACCTTGGGGGCGGGCACCGGGGAGCTGTTTTTT
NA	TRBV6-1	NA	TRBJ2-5	CARLGTGPGTQYF	TGTGCCAGACTTGGGACGGGACCGGGGACCCAGTACTTC
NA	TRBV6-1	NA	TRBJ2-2	CASSEVTLHKELFF	TGTGCCAGCAGTGAAGTAACTCTTCACAAGGAGCTGTTTTTT
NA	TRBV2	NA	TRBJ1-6	CASSERQGHSPLHF	TGTGCCAGCAGTGAAAGGCAGGGCCACTCACCCCTCCACTTT